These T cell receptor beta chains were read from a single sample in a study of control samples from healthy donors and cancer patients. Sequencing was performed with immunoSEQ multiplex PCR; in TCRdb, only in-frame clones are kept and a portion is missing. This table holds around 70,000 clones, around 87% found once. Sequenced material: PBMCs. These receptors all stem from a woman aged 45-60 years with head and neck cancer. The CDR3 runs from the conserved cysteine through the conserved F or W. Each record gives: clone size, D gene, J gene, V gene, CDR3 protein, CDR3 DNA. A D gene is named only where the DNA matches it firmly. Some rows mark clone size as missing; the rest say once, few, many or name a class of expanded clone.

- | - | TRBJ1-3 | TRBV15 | CATSRQRGNTIYF | TGTGCCACCAGCAGACAGCGGGGAAACACCATATATTTT
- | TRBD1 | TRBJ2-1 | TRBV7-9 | CASSSYQTGGYPNEQFF | TGTGCCAGCAGCTCCTACCAGACAGGGGGATATCCCAATGAGCAGTTCTTC
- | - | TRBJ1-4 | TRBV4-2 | CASSQRVPGKLFF | TGTGCCAGCAGCCAAAGAGTCCCGGGAAAACTGTTTTTT
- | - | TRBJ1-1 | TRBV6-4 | CASRAAQNTEAFF | TGTGCCAGCAGGGCCGCCCAAAACACTGAAGCTTTCTTT
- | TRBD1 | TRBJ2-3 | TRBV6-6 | CASTLTGGQGQYF | TGTGCCAGCACCCTCACCGGGGGACAGGGGCAGTATTTT
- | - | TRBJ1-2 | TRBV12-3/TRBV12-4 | CASSLGGRAGYTF | TGTGCCAGCAGTTTGGGGGGGCGGGCTGGCTACACCTTC
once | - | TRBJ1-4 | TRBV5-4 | CASSVVGDEKLFF | TGTGCCAGCAGCGTGGTTGGTGATGAAAAACTGTTTTTT
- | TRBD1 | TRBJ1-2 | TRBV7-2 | CASSYLGGGGYTF | TGTGCCAGCAGCTACTTAGGGGGCGGTGGCTACACCTTC
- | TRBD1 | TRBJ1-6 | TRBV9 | CASSENGQGNSPLHF | TGTGCCAGCAGCGAGAACGGACAGGGAAATTCACCCCTCCACTTT
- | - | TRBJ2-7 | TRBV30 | CAWGTRGTLSYEQYF | TGTGCCTGGGGAACCCGGGGGACCCTATCCTACGAGCAGTACTTC
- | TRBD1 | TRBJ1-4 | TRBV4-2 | CASSQVGTGDEKLFF | TGTGCCAGCAGCCAAGTGGGGACAGGAGATGAAAAACTGTTTTTT
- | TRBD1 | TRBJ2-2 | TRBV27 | CASSFLQTGGISNTGELFF | TGTGCCAGCAGTTTCCTCCAGACAGGGGGCATATCGAACACCGGGGAGCTGTTTTTT
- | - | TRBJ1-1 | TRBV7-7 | CASSLTGWTEAFF | TGTGCCAGCAGCTTAACAGGGTGGACTGAAGCTTTCTTT
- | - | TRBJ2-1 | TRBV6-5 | CASSYSRSQGKEFF | TGTGCCAGCAGTTACTCGAGGTCCCAGGGTAAAGAGTTCTTC
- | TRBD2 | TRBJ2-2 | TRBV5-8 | CASSLWERGTGELFF | TGTGCCAGCAGCTTGTGGGAGCGGGGAACCGGGGAGCTGTTTTTT
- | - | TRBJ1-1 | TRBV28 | CASRARGSEAFF | TGTGCCAGCAGAGCACGCGGCTCTGAAGCTTTCTTT
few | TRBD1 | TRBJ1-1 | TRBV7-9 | CASDLGGQGAAFF | TGTGCCAGCGACCTGGGGGGACAGGGCGCGGCTTTCTTT
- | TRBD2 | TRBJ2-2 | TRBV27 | CASSLRRGVIAGELFF | TGTGCCAGCAGTTTGAGGCGGGGGGTTATAGCCGGGGAGCTGTTTTTT
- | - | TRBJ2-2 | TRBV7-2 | CASSFGRANTGELFF | TGTGCCAGCAGCTTTGGAAGGGCGAACACCGGGGAGCTGTTTTTT
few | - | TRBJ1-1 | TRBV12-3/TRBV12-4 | CASTTSVGSEAFF | TGTGCCAGCACCACTTCGGTCGGCTCTGAAGCTTTCTTT
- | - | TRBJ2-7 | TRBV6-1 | CASSDQAGIYEQYF | TGTGCCAGCAGTGATCAGGCAGGGATCTACGAGCAGTACTTC
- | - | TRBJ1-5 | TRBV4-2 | CASSQGEQSNQPQHF | TGTGCCAGCAGCCAAGGCGAACAAAGCAATCAGCCCCAGCATTTT
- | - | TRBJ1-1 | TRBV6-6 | CASSPSYGEGFF | TGTGCCAGCAGCCCCTCGTACGGCGAAGGTTTCTTT
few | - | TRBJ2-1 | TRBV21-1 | CASYDRSSYNEQFF | TGTGCCAGCTACGACAGGAGCTCCTACAATGAGCAGTTCTTC
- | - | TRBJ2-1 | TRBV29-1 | CSVDRVGVRSSYNEQFF | TGCAGCGTTGATCGGGTAGGTGTCAGGAGCTCCTACAATGAGCAGTTCTTC
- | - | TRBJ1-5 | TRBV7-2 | CASSLDSGGNQPQHF | TGTGCCAGCAGCTTAGATTCCGGGGGTAATCAGCCCCAGCATTTT
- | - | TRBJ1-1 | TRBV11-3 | CASSLDPNTEAFF | TGTGCCAGCAGCCTCGACCCGAACACTGAAGCTTTCTTT
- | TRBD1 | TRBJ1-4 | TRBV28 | CASSLGTGVPRKLFF | TGTGCCAGCAGTTTAGGGACAGGGGTTCCGCGAAAACTGTTTTTT
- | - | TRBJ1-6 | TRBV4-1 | CASSPQARGSPLHF | TGCGCCAGCAGCCCACAAGCGAGGGGTTCACCCCTCCACTTT
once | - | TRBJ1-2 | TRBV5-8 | CASSDRNYGYTF | TGTGCCAGCAGCGACAGGAACTATGGCTACACCTTC
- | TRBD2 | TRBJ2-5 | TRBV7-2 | CASSLLVAGGPAGTQYF | TGTGCCAGCAGCCTACTTGTAGCGGGGGGCCCGGCGGGGACCCAGTACTTC
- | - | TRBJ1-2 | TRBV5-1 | CASSLEAAAGAGYTF | TGCGCCAGCAGCTTGGAGGCCGCCGCAGGGGCTGGCTACACCTTC
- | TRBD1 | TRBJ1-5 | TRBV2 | CASSRTGSQPQHF | TGTGCCAGCAGTCGGACAGGGTCCCAGCCCCAGCATTTT
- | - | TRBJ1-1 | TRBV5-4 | CASSSRGARGGETEAFF | TGTGCCAGCAGCTCCAGGGGCGCCCGAGGAGGAGAGACTGAAGCTTTCTTT
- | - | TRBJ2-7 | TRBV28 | CASSPPAGVSHEQYF | TGTGCCAGCAGTCCCCCGGCAGGGGTCTCCCACGAGCAGTACTTC
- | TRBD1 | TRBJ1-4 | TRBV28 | CASNTQAGQGSEKLFF | TGTGCCAGCAATACACAAGCGGGACAGGGAAGCGAAAAACTGTTTTTT
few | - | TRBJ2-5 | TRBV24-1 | CATSPSGERVKTQYF | TGTGCCACCAGCCCTTCAGGGGAGAGGGTAAAGACCCAGTACTTC
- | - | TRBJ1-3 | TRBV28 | CASSLEGDSGNTIYF | TGTGCCAGCAGTTTAGAGGGAGACTCTGGAAACACCATATATTTT
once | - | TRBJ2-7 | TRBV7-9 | CASSLWGGRYEQYF | TGTGCCAGCAGCTTGTGGGGGGGCCGCTACGAGCAGTACTTC
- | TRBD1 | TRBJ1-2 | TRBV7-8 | CASSLIQTGNYGYTF | TGTGCCAGCAGCTTAATCCAGACAGGGAACTATGGCTACACCTTC
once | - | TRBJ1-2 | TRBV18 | CASSLTEAGYGYTF | TGTGCCAGCTCACTGACAGAGGCAGGGTATGGCTACACCTTC
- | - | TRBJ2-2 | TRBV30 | CAGGAGGGGAGELFF | TGTGCCGGGGGGGCAGGCGGGGGAGGGGCCGGGGAGCTGTTTTTT
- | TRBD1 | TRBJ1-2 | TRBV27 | CASGGGLGYTF | TGTGCCAGCGGAGGGGGCTTAGGCTACACCTTC
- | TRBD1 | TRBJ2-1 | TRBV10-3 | CAISQGQGRTNEQFF | TGTGCCATCAGCCAAGGACAGGGTAGGACCAATGAGCAGTTCTTC
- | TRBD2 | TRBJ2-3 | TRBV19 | CASRAAGTSGADTQYF | TGTGCCAGTAGAGCCGCCGGGACTAGCGGGGCCGATACGCAGTATTTT
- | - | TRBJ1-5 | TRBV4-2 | CASSQERASNQPQHF | TGTGCCAGCAGCCAAGAAAGGGCCTCTAATCAGCCCCAGCATTTT
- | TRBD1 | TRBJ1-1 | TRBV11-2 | CASSLVMGQVNTEAFF | TGTGCCAGCAGCTTAGTTATGGGACAGGTGAACACTGAAGCTTTCTTT
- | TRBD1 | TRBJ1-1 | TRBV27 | CASSIQGVAEAFF | TGTGCCAGCAGCATACAGGGGGTGGCTGAAGCTTTCTTT
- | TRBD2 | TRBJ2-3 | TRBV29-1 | CSPSALAGGTDTQYF | TGCAGCCCCAGTGCCCTAGCGGGGGGCACAGATACGCAGTATTTT
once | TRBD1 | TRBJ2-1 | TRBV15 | CATGREVGRGRWDEQFF | TGTGCCACCGGCAGAGAGGTGGGCAGGGGGCGGTGGGATGAGCAGTTCTTC
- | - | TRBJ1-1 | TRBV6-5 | CASRRDLNTEAFF | TGTGCCAGCAGGAGAGACCTGAACACTGAAGCTTTCTTT
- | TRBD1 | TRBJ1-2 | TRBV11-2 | CASSLVGQGARYGYTF | TGTGCCAGCAGCTTAGTGGGACAGGGGGCGAGATATGGCTACACCTTC
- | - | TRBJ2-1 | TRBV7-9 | CASSLGRGDNEQFF | TGTGCCAGCAGCTTGGGGCGGGGTGACAATGAGCAGTTCTTC